These 32 T cell receptor beta chains were sequenced from one sample in a study of blood T cell repertoires in COVID-19. Produced via immunoSEQ multiplex PCR; TCRdb's table is partial and in-frame only. The sample consists of 360,000 or so clones, roughly nine tenths of them appearing once. What was sequenced was peripheral blood. All receptors come from a woman aged 55-70 years with COVID-19, enrolled during active disease.

V and J are TRBV4-2 and TRBJ2-2; D is unclear. Germline V lookup: CDR1 LGHNA, CDR2 YNFKEQ. Trimming took off 0 bases at V and 8 bases at J, with 10 bases between the two ends. The CDR3 covers 14 residues. CDR3 in amino acids: CASSQDFRVGELFF. In DNA form, the CDR3 reads TGTGCCAGCAGCCAAGACTTTCGAGTTGGGGAGCTGTTTTTT.

The chain links TRBV6-5 to TRBJ1-1; weak D call: TRBD1 (6 bases). Germline assignment: CDR1 MNHEY and CDR2 SVGAGI. V lost 6 bases and J lost 0, with 14 bases in between. This CDR3 contains 15 residues. CDR3 sequence (DNA): TGTGCCAGCAGCCCAATGGACAGACTGAACACTGAAGCTTTCTTT. Translation gives CASSPMDRLNTEAFF.

V is TRBV10-2 and J is TRBJ1-2; D remains unclear. Trimming cost V 2 bases and J 8 bases, with 12 bases left between them. The CDR3 contains 13 residues. Germline V gives CDR1 WSHSY, CDR2 SAAADI. The CDR3 nucleotides read TGCGCCAGCAGTGAGGTTTTACCGGGGGGCTACACCTTC. Its translation: CASSEVLPGGYTF.

The chain recombines TRBV7-9 with TRBJ2-3; TRBD2 aligns across 10 bases. The ends lost 2 bases at V and 0 bases at J; junction bases unmatched: 2. The CDR3 consists of 16 residues. CDR1 is SEHNR and CDR2 is FQNEAQ in the germline V gene (reference sequence). The CDR3 DNA sequence: TGTGCCAGCAGCTTAAGGGGACTAGCGAGCACAGATACGCAGTATTTT. It specifies CASSLRGLASTDTQYF. The full variable domain, with the rest looked up from reference TRBV7-9 and TRBJ2-3, is DTGVSQNPRHKITKRGQNVTFRCDPISEHNRLYWYRQTLGQGPEFLTYFQNEAQLEKSRLLSDRFSAERPKGSFSTLEIQRTEQGDSAMYLCASSLRGLASTDTQYFGPGTRLTVL.

With regard to this clone: Other DNA sequences from this sample encode an identical CDR3 as well. V gene TRBV5-1 combines with J gene TRBJ2-5, with 7 nucleotides matching TRBD1. The CDR3 is made up of 14 amino acids. Trimming cost V 4 bases and J 2 bases; bases outside gene matches: 5. Looked up from germline, CDR1 is SGHRS and CDR2 is YFSETQ. The CDR3 spells CASSPGQSQETQYF. CDR3 coding DNA: TGCGCCAGCAGCCCGGGACAGAGTCAAGAGACCCAGTACTTC.

The chain employs TRBV6-5 and TRBJ1-1; unclear D gene. The CDR3 has 14 amino acids. Trimming removed 2 bases from V and 0 bases from J, with 7 bases in between. Germline V gives CDR1 MNHEY, CDR2 SVGAGI. CDR3: CASSYQDVNTEAFF. DNA of the CDR3: TGTGCCAGCAGTTACCAGGATGTGAACACTGAAGCTTTCTTT.

The CDR3 DNA reads TGTGCCAGTAGTAACGGACAGGCCTACGAGCAGTACTTC. This gives the protein CASSNGQAYEQYF. This chain uses TRBV19 with TRBJ2-7; TRBD1 matches 7 bases. The trim removed 4 bases at V and 2 bases at J, leaving 2 bases unmatched. Germline V lookup: CDR1 LNHDA, CDR2 SQIVND (reference sequence). The CDR3 spans 13 residues.

The V gene is TRBV7-6, the J gene TRBJ1-3; 9 positions match TRBD1. The germline CDR1 and CDR2 sequences are SGHVS and FNYEAQ. Trimming removed 0 bases from V and 0 bases from J; junction bases left unmatched: 9. The CDR3 consists of 19 residues. CDR3: CASSLALGTGLFSGNTIYF. In DNA, the CDR3 is TGTGCCAGCAGCTTAGCCCTAGGGACAGGGCTATTCTCTGGAAACACCATATATTTT. Based on the CDR3 plus reference TRBV7-6 and TRBJ1-3, the full variable domain is GAGVSQSPRYKVTKRGQDVALRCDPISGHVSLYWYRQALGQGPEFLTYFNYEAQQDKSGLPNDRFSAERPEGSISTLTIQRTEQRDSAMYRCASSLALGTGLFSGNTIYFGEGSWLTVV.

J is TRBJ1-1 and V is TRBV6-6, with 8 bases matching TRBD1. J gave up 5 bases and V 5 bases, and 4 bases lay outside the gene matches. The CDR3 covers 13 residues. Germline-derived CDR1 and CDR2 are MNHNY and SVGAGI (reference sequence). Written as DNA, the CDR3 is TGTGCCAGCAGTCGGACAGGGAGGACTGAAGCTTTCTTT. The encoded protein is CASSRTGRTEAFF.

This clone was observed once. The chain joins TRBV5-6 to TRBJ1-1; D might be TRBD1 (6 bases). The germline V and J ends were trimmed by 7 bases and 1 base, with 29 bases remaining between them. The germline V gene encodes CDR1 SGHDT and CDR2 YYEEEE. This CDR3 has 19 residues. CDR3 amino acids: CASRRGPMALKETNTEAFF. The CDR3 region has the DNA TGTGCCAGCCGGCGGGGGCCTATGGCCCTCAAAGAAACGAACACTGAAGCTTTCTTT.

The rearrangement links TRBV5-6 to TRBJ1-6; possible D gene TRBD1, 5 bases. V lost 2 bases to trimming and J lost 7 bases, with 10 bases between them. Germline V gives CDR1 SGHDT, CDR2 YYEEEE. The CDR3 runs 14 residues. CDR3 amino acids: CASSFPTGNSPLHF. Written as DNA, the CDR3 is TGTGCCAGCAGCTTCCCCACAGGAAATTCACCCCTCCACTTT.

V and J are TRBV7-2 and TRBJ2-2; weak D call: TRBD1 (5 bases). Looked up from germline, CDR1 is SGHTA and CDR2 is FQGNSA. The CDR3 covers 15 residues. Trimming pared 2 bases from V and 1 base from J, leaving 8 bases between. The CDR3, as DNA: TGTGCCAGCAGCTTACTAACAGGGAACACCGGGGAGCTGTTTTTT. Amino acids: CASSLLTGNTGELFF.

CDR3 loop: CAMAPVRNSPLHF. CDR3 DNA sequence: TGTGCCATGGCCCCGGTGAGGAATTCACCCCTCCACTTT. The chain recombines TRBV19 with TRBJ1-6; D is undetermined. Germline V lookup: CDR1 LNHDA, CDR2 SQIVND (reference sequence). This CDR3 comprises 13 residues. Trimming shortened V by 10 bases and J by 7 bases, and 14 bases separated the two germline ends.

This chain joins TRBV9 and TRBJ2-5, with D possibly matching TRBD2 (6 bases). CDR1 and CDR2 (germline): SGDLS, YYNGEE. The CDR3 loop spans 12 amino acids. V lost 7 bases and J 5 bases, leaving 12 bases between the germline ends. The CDR3 protein is CASARELETQYF. The CDR3 nucleotides read TGTGCCAGCGCCCGGGAGCTGGAGACCCAGTACTTC.

The sample holds one count of this clone. This rearrangement joins TRBV10-3 to TRBJ1-2; 10 bases match TRBD1. Germline CDR1 and CDR2: ENHRY and SYGVKD. This CDR3 spans 17 amino acids. J lost 8 bases, V lost 0 bases, and 12 bases had no gene match. The CDR3 DNA reads TGTGCCATCAGTGAGTCCGGGACAGGGGCCAATTACGGCGGCTACACCTTC. Translated: CAISESGTGANYGGYTF.

This sequence joins TRBV6-5 and TRBJ2-7; D is undetermined. This CDR3 is built from 13 residues. Trimming removed 5 bases from V and 3 bases from J, with 11 bases in between. CDR1 MNHEY and CDR2 SVGAGI come from the germline V gene. CDR3 protein: CASSPPGLYEQYF. In nucleotides, the CDR3 is TGTGCCAGCAGTCCGCCGGGTCTCTACGAGCAGTACTTC.

The rearrangement uses TRBV6-6 and TRBJ2-1, with TRBD1 matching over 7 bases. V lost 5 bases and J lost 1; bases outside the gene matches: 2. The CDR3 is 14 residues long. CDR1 and CDR2 (germline): MNHNY, SVGAGI (reference sequence). CDR3 nucleotides: TGTGCCAGCAGTACGGGACAGTCCTACAATGAGCAGTTCTTC. Translating it yields CASSTGQSYNEQFF.

The chain couples TRBV3-1 (or the pseudogene TRBV3-2) to TRBJ1-6; D is possibly TRBD1 (6 bases). Trimming pared 1 base from V and 7 bases from J, leaving 11 bases between. The CDR3 consists of 15 residues. The germline gives CDR1 LGHDT, CDR2 YNNKEL (reference sequence). CDR3 residues: CASSQGTAANSPLHF. CDR3 nucleotides: TGTGCCAGCAGCCAAGGGACAGCCGCCAATTCACCCCTCCACTTT.

This chain joins TRBV5-1 and TRBJ1-1, with 8 nucleotides matching TRBD1. Trimming took 3 bases from V and 1 from J; bases not matched to a gene: 8. There are 16 residues in the CDR3. Germline-derived CDR1 and CDR2 are SGHRS and YFSETQ. This CDR3 is CASSSADRAKNTEAFF. In DNA, the CDR3 is TGCGCCAGCAGCTCGGCGGACAGGGCCAAGAACACTGAAGCTTTCTTT.

The V gene is TRBV9, the J gene TRBJ2-7, with TRBD1 matching 9 bases. V gave up 2 bases and J gave up 2 bases; unmatched junction bases: 5. The CDR3 contains 15 residues. The germline V gene encodes CDR1 SGDLS and CDR2 YYNGEE. The CDR3 DNA reads as TGTGCCAGCAGCGTCGGGACAGGGACGACCTACGAGCAGTACTTC. Translation: CASSVGTGTTYEQYF.

In this sample, this clone turned up once. This chain links TRBV28 with TRBJ2-1; 8 nucleotides align to TRBD2. The V and J ends lost 11 bases and 1 base, in that order; junction bases with no gene match: 4. The CDR3 length is 13 residues. Germline loops: CDR1 MDHEN, CDR2 SYDVKM. The CDR3: CACRGGSYNEQFF. CDR3 nucleotide sequence: TGTGCCTGCCGGGGGGGTTCCTACAATGAGCAGTTCTTC.

Here the CDR3 reads CASSLGATDVYGYTF. CDR3 in DNA: TGTGCCAGCAGCTTAGGGGCGACCGACGTCTATGGCTACACCTTC. The rearrangement uses TRBV7-9 and TRBJ1-2; no clear D. Between the trimmed V and J ends, which lost 1 base and 4 bases, there was a span of 13 bases. Germline CDR1 and CDR2: SEHNR and FQNEAQ (reference sequence). This CDR3 region has 15 residues.

This rearrangement joins TRBV28 to TRBJ2-3, with TRBD1 matching 7 bases. The germline gives CDR1 MDHEN, CDR2 SYDVKM. The V segment lost 6 bases and the J segment 2 bases; nucleotides outside the gene matches: 2. The CDR3 length is 13 residues. The CDR3 sequence: CASRTGPTDTQYF. CDR3 in DNA: TGTGCCAGCAGGACAGGGCCCACAGATACGCAGTATTTT.

The gene calls are TRBV6-6 and TRBJ1-4; D not certain. Germline V gives CDR1 MNHNY, CDR2 SVGAGI (reference sequence). Deletions cut 5 bases from V and 2 bases from J, with 9 bases between. The CDR3 extends over 14 amino acids. Here the CDR3 DNA reads TGTGCCAGCAGTCAAACTCTGACTAATGAAAAACTGTTTTTT. Translation gives CASSQTLTNEKLFF.

V and J are TRBV3-1 (or the pseudogene TRBV3-2) and TRBJ1-2; D is uncertain. Trimming left V 2 bases short and J 0 bases short, with 13 bases between. This CDR3 contains 16 residues. Germline loops: CDR1 LGHDT, CDR2 YNNKEL (reference sequence). The CDR3 is CASSQNAGVSNYGYTF. The CDR3 nucleotides are TGTGCCAGCAGCCAAAATGCAGGCGTGTCTAACTATGGCTACACCTTC.

This clone was seen a single time. The chain uses TRBV7-3 and TRBJ2-5; the match to TRBD2 covers 7 bases. The CDR3 runs 15 residues. Germline CDR1 is SGHTA and CDR2 is FQGTGA. V lost 5 bases to trimming and J lost 2 bases; unmatched junction nucleotides: 8. The CDR3 DNA follows: TGTGCCAGCAGCCCGGTGGGCGGGGGACAAGAGACCCAGTACTTC. It yields the protein CASSPVGGGQETQYF.

V is TRBV5-6 and J is TRBJ2-5; weak D call: TRBD1 (6 bases). Looked up from germline, CDR1 is SGHDT and CDR2 is YYEEEE. V shed 4 bases and J shed 5 bases, with 15 bases lying between them. The CDR3 length is 14 residues. The CDR3, as DNA: TGTGCCAGCAGCCGTGCAGGGGTGAGGGAGACCCAGTACTTC. Amino acids: CASSRAGVRETQYF. Using reference TRBV5-6 and TRBJ2-5 for the parts outside the CDR3, the full variable domain is DAGVTQSPTHLIKTRGQQVTLRCSPKSGHDTVSWYQQALGQGPQFIFQYYEEEERQRGNFPDRFSGHQFPNYSSELNVNALLLGDSALYLCASSRAGVRETQYFGPGTRLLVL.

The V call is TRBV4-1, the J call TRBJ2-3, with 8 positions matching TRBD1. The CDR3 runs 18 residues. Losses at the gene ends were 4 bases for V and 1 base for J; bases not matched to a gene: 13. CDR1 is MGHRA and CDR2 is YSYEKL in the germline V gene. The chain's CDR3 is CASSRVPGQVRGTDTQYF. The CDR3 DNA sequence: TGCGCCAGCAGCCGGGTCCCGGGACAGGTCCGAGGCACAGATACGCAGTATTTT.

Only one count was recorded for this clone. This chain connects TRBV5-1 to TRBJ1-1; 9 nucleotides agree with TRBD1. V shed 4 bases and J 4 bases; nucleotides not matched to a gene: 8. Looked up from germline, CDR1 is SGHRS and CDR2 is YFSETQ. The CDR3 extends over 15 amino acids. CDR3 sequence: CASSRTGEGLTEAFF. The CDR3 DNA is TGCGCCAGCAGCAGGACAGGGGAAGGCCTCACTGAAGCTTTCTTT.

The J gene is TRBJ2-7, the V gene TRBV5-1; 7 bases align to TRBD1. With V trimmed by 4 bases and J by 6 bases, 13 bases remained unmatched. The germline CDR1 and CDR2 sequences are SGHRS and YFSETQ. The CDR3 consists of 15 residues. For the CDR3, the DNA is TGCGCCAGCAGCACCAGACAGGGTTCGATTTTCGAGCAGTACTTC. It yields the protein CASSTRQGSIFEQYF.

This clone was found a few times. The CDR3 nucleotides are TGTGCCAGCAGTAAGGAGAGGGCTAACAATGAGCAGTTCTTC. Translating gives CASSKERANNEQFF. The genes are TRBV6-4 and TRBJ2-1; possible D gene TRBD2, 5 bases. Germline CDR1 reads MRHNA; CDR2 reads SNTAGT. The CDR3 is 14 amino acids. V gave up 5 bases and J gave up 5 bases, with 13 bases separating them.

The V and J genes are TRBV12-3 or TRBV12-4 and TRBJ2-5; perhaps TRBD1 as D (5 bases). This CDR3 spans 13 amino acids. Trimming cost V 6 bases and J 4 bases, with 12 bases left between them. The CDR3 DNA is TGTGCCAGCAGCATTACAGGAGTAGAGACCCAGTACTTC. This gives the protein CASSITGVETQYF.